This T cell receptor (beta chain) was obtained from a study of T cells after yellow fever vaccination (dated by TCRdb to between 2018 and 2020). Background on the whole study: The SMART-Seq v4 Ultra Low Input RNA kit was used to prepare libraries from fractions with low cell numbers. To follow T-cell clones before and after both primary and booster YFV17D yellow fever vaccination, bulk TCR alpha and beta repertoires underwent longitudinal sequencing. Blood samples were taken at several timepoints before and after primary and secondary immunization, and bulk PBMC replicates and cell subsets were isolated. Two healthy male donors, one aged 18 to 30 and one aged 30 to 39 years, were included in the cohort.

The data were produced on an Illumina NovaSeq 6000. TCR cDNA was synthesized by 5'RACE template switching, which introduced a universal primer site and unique molecular identifiers. cDNA synthesis was primed from both the TCR alpha and TCR beta constant segments. Libraries were amplified in two PCR steps, with sample barcodes and sequencing adapters added in the second step. Sequencing of the libraries was done on either Illumina HiSeq 2500 (2x100 bp) or NovaSeq (2x150 bp). On the study's bioinformatics: MIGEC handled demultiplexing of reads and collapsing into UMI consensus sequences, while MiXCR performed V(D)J alignment. Using edgeR on replicate PBMC samples, clonotypes were called vaccine-responding if FDR was below 0.01 and the log2 fold change was above 5 up to day 15. CD4 or CD8 identity was assigned to each bulk clonotype according to whether the clonotype was present at higher abundance in the sequenced CD4 repertoire or the sequenced CD8 repertoire. Starting from the raw public reads, TCRdb applied fastp trimming at Q25, assembled clones with MiXCR and retained in-frame beta chains. Every CDR3 protein is listed once, alongside the most common genes and DNA of its rows. These V and J calls originate from TCRdb's pipeline instead of the authors' own analysis. This sample has hundreds of thousands of distinct CDR3 sequences in its table, and 3.6% of those were observed once. The biggest ten clones account for about a quarter of the sample.

A word on this clonotype: What antigen it recognizes has not been identified. Qualities for individual bases were not recorded, and no much larger clone is one base off.

Study-wide conclusions, independent of this receptor: Most clones expanded after primary vaccination were re-detected after the booster (almost 98% of CD4 and about 88% of CD8), suggesting broad memory maintenance. A small share of clonotypes was detected in both CD4 and CD8 compartments, with the overlap likely arising from convergent recombination. Compared with the primary T-cell response, the secondary T-cell response was weaker but faster, peaking on day 5 rather than day 15. Only a couple of donors were included in the study, so the extent to which the findings can be generalized is limited. Because abundant contaminating clonotypes from the bulk population could be contained in FACS-sorted repertoires, computational filtering was required.

The treatment or condition label, read with the paper, signifies: live attenuated yellow fever vaccine strain. At every blood-draw timepoint, two biological replicates of bulk PBMCs were collected. PBMCs were isolated from peripheral blood using a standard Ficoll-Paque protocol. TriZol was used to extract RNA from bulk PBMCs, from CD4 and CD8 fractions, and from dextramer-positive and dextramer-negative fractions. The CDR3, from cysteine to phenylalanine, totals 12 residues. Solely the CDR3 DNA is kept, with 36 bases framed from the first base. V sheds 6 bases and J sheds 8 bases, leaving 13 bases between their ends. The germline V gene (reference sequence) gives CDR1 as SEHNR and CDR2 as FQNEAQ.

Here the chain combines TRBV7-9 and TRBJ1-1; a tentative D call is TRBD1 (5 bases match). The specimen comprised PBMCs, sampled on the day of the yellow fever booster vaccination. The clonotype comes from a man aged 18 to 29 who received the YFV17D yellow fever vaccine. The DNA sequence is TGTGCCAGCAGTATAAGACAGACCGAAGCTTTCTTT. This codes for CASSIRQTEAFF.